This T cell receptor beta chain was retrieved from a study of tumor-infiltrating lymphocytes in primary liver carcinoma. Study background: The study included patients who were men and women aged 30 to 69 years. Productive TCRbeta read yields ran from roughly 3.6 to 7.1 million per sample and were similar between tissues. Study results and caveats: Tumor-adjacent and tumor-blood pairs overlapped less than tumor region pairs did. Tumors significantly exceeded blood in top-250-clone fraction (p = 0.039).

TCR beta cDNA was reverse-transcribed from roughly 0.45 ug of total RNA. The reaction used a constant-region primer and ProtoScript II reverse transcriptase. It was through three nested multiplex PCR rounds of slightly modified ARM-PCR that TCR beta libraries arose. PCR rounds one and two used TRBV1-TRBV30 forward primers with a C-beta reverse primer for around 9 cycles each. TCRdb re-derived calls from the multiplex PCR reads in MiXCR, one entry per CDR3 protein. The table lists 90,000 to 150,000 distinct CDR3 sequences, around 70% of them singletons. The CDR3 spans 15 residues. In germline, CDR1 is LGHNA, CDR2 YNFKEQ. J gave up 10 bases and V 1 base, and 8 bases lay outside the gene matches. With respect to this clonotype: Its specificity is unknown.

Taking roughly 18-32 mg of unsorted bulk tissue, the authors co-extracted RNA and DNA. The receptor comes from a woman aged 55-69 years with primary liver carcinoma and hepatitis B virus infection. The sample taken for sequencing was tumor-adjacent normal liver tissue. The chain recombines TRBV4-2 with TRBJ2-3; the match to TRBD2 covers 10 bases. Here the CDR3 reads CASSQGLAGTGAQYF. The CDR3 coding sequence is TGTGCCAGCAGCCAAGGACTAGCGGGCACAGGTGCGCAGTATTTT.